This section outlines one T cell receptor (beta chain) sequence together with its context. In the original processing: Estimated nucleated cell counts came from reference gene primer amplification. The assay was immunoSEQ multiplex PCR, and TCRdb's table has in-frame clones only and misses some. The V and J calls and clone size are taken from that table; D and trimming were inferred from the DNA. The table shows around 77,000 clones, with roughly 90% occurring only once. This specimen belongs to a study of blood T cell repertoires in COVID-19. The germline gives CDR1 LGHNA, CDR2 YSLEER. The CDR3 length is 16 residues. Trimming left V 2 bases short and J 0 bases short, with 11 bases between.

This sequence was found in a woman older than 75 with active or convalescent COVID-19. Sequenced: peripheral blood. The V and J genes are TRBV4-3 and TRBJ1-3, with D tentatively TRBD1 (6 bases). CDR3 DNA: TGCGCCAGCAGCCAATACAGGGATAACTCTGGAAACACCATATATTTT. Its protein is CASSQYRDNSGNTIYF.